This TCR gamma chain was retrieved from a study of intestinal T cells in coeliac disease (dated by TCRdb to the early 2020s). Regarding the research as a whole: Coeliac patients were much younger than controls, with mean ages of approximately 16.0 versus 55 years in the TRG cohort. Duodenal biopsies from 11 coeliac disease patients and 11 non-coeliac controls were included in the TCR-delta (TRD) cohort. A second, larger TCR-gamma (TRG) cohort comprised duodenal biopsies from around 32 coeliac disease patients and 20 to 25 non-coeliac controls. On the study overall, not on this receptor specifically: Of around 54 biopsies, some 51 (roughly 94%) were correctly classified by TRG clustering, which had a reported leave-one-out accuracy of approximately 87%. Repeated CDR3 amino acid sequences could not be distinguished from PCR duplicates. The coeliac group and the control group were significantly different in age, but an analysis split by age did not give significant classification. FFPE-derived DNA was found to be relatively degraded, and loss of a proportion of TCR sequences in each sample was likely caused by this degradation. In training, clustering based on TRD kmers put every one of the 22 biopsies in the right class, and the leave-one-out accuracy was reported as 91%.

With regard to this clone: Its antigen remains undetermined. No base qualities exist here, and no much larger clone lies one base off it.

At the junction V is shortened by 15 bases and J by 0 bases; bases outside the gene matches: 11. Spanning cysteine to phenylalanine, the CDR3 consists of 13 amino acids. Left in the record is the CDR3 DNA by itself, 39 bases read in frame from the first base. For each case, genomic DNA was isolated from ten 5-um FFPE scrolls with the QIAamp DNA FFPE tissue kit. Fully anonymised formalin-fixed paraffin-embedded duodenal biopsies surplus to diagnostic needs were used to test TCR repertoire-based classification of coeliac disease. The controls had no clinical or histological suspicion of coeliac disease and had upper endoscopy for reflux, dyspepsia or gastritis. The library was prepared using multiplex PCR. TCRdb names Ion Torrent PGM as the instrument used. The LymphoTrack kit, which has primers carrying Illumina adapters, was used to amplify TRG repertoires from roughly 220 ng of biopsy DNA. TRG amplicons were cleaned up with AMPure XP beads, measured on a 2100 Bioanalyzer, and combined in equimolar amounts. Sequencing of TRG libraries was performed on an Ion PGM instrument. The paper's processing steps were these. Reads in which more than 10% of nucleotides fell below the per-patient third-quartile quality score were removed with FastX. IMGT/HighV-QUEST was used to align the reads, assigning V, D and J genes, identifying CDR3 regions and assessing functionality. Sequences were converted to amino acids, and every sequence predicted to be non-functional was removed. CDR3s were broken into kmers both with and without positional annotation, kmer frequencies were analysed by PCA, and samples were clustered using each of the 1023 combinations of PCs 1-10. Leave-one-out cross-validation was used to validate the classification, with parameters re-optimised on the remaining samples in each round. Using the vegan R package, Shannon diversity was calculated from repeated random subsamples whose size matched the lowest read count. Clones were re-identified by TCRdb from the public reads with CATT, and rows with the same DNA were merged. The V and J calls and clone size are TCRdb's, not the authors'. The sample data list roughly 850 gamma-chain clones, and 43% of these were observed just once. Roughly 23% of the sample lies in the top ten.

The chain couples TRGV11 to TRGJ1 or TRGJ2. TRGV11 is noted as an ORF with a role that remains uncertain. The origin of this receptor is a human donor who served as a control with a normal duodenal biopsy, not a healthy volunteer. Sequencing input: a duodenal biopsy. The bases are TGTGCCCTGCTGGACCAGAATTATTATAAGAAACTCTTT. This yields the protein CALLDQNYYKKLF.